Listed here are 25 T cell receptor beta chains from one sample, sequenced in a study of blood T cell repertoires in COVID-19. Profiled with immunoSEQ multiplex PCR; TCRdb holds only in-frame clones, not every one. The data hold some 250,000 clones, with approximately 80% observed a single time. Sequences were obtained from peripheral blood. Receptor source: a man aged 40-49 years with acute or convalescent COVID-19.

The gene calls are TRBV20-1 and TRBJ2-1; D perhaps matches TRBD1 (5 bases). This CDR3 has 14 residues. The germline V gene has CDR1 DFQATT and CDR2 SNEGSKA (reference sequence). Between the trimmed V and J ends, which lost 3 bases and 7 bases, there was a span of 16 bases. CDR3 sequence (DNA): TGCAGTGCTAGTTCTCAGGGCCTGTGGAATGAGCAGTTCTTC. Amino acid sequence: CSASSQGLWNEQFF.

The gene calls are TRBV10-3 and TRBJ1-1; 11 nucleotides match TRBD1. The CDR3 is 14 amino acids. V gave up 4 bases and J gave up 4 bases; unmatched junction bases: 2. CDR1 ENHRY and CDR2 SYGVKD come from the germline V gene. Written as DNA, the CDR3 is TGTGCCATCAGTGGTGGGACAGGGGGCACTGAAGCTTTCTTT. Residues: CAISGGTGGTEAFF.

The chain carries TRBV6-8 and TRBJ1-5, with a possible D match to TRBD1 (6 bases). The germline gives CDR1 MNHGY, CDR2 SAAAGT. Trimming cost V 6 bases and J 0 bases, with 12 bases left between them. This CDR3 has 15 amino acids. The DNA of the CDR3 is TGTGCCAGCAGCGAACAGGGTTATAGCAATCAGCCCCAGCATTTT. This sequence encodes CASSEQGYSNQPQHF.

The V and J genes are TRBV5-5 and TRBJ1-2; D might be TRBD1 (5 bases). The CDR3 runs to 13 residues. V was pared by 1 base and J by 5 bases, with 9 bases between. Germline V CDR1 and CDR2: SGHKS, YYEKEE (reference sequence). CDR3 region: CASSLQGEYGYTF. The DNA for the CDR3 is TGTGCCAGCAGCTTGCAGGGCGAGTATGGCTACACCTTC.

The rearrangement links TRBV3-1 (or the pseudogene TRBV3-2) to TRBJ2-7, with 7 bases that match TRBD2. V trimming: 1 base; J trimming: 3 bases; junction bases outside the gene matches: 6. The V gene's germline CDR1 is LGHDT and CDR2 YNNKEL (reference sequence). This CDR3 comprises 15 residues. CDR3 bases: TGTGCCAGCAGCCAAGTGGGGGGGTTAAGCTACGAGCAGTACTTC. This translates into CASSQVGGLSYEQYF.

The CDR3 region is CASSLVGGNSGNTIYF. Written as DNA, the CDR3 is TGCGCCAGCAGCTTGGTTGGCGGGAACTCTGGAAACACCATATATTTT. V and J are TRBV5-1 and TRBJ1-3; D is uncertain. The CDR3 loop spans 16 amino acids. The V end was cut by 0 bases, the J end by 0 bases, with 10 bases between. Per germline, CDR1 SGHRS and CDR2 YFSETQ.

This chain uses TRBV15 with TRBJ2-5; 8 bases match TRBD2. Trimming took 0 bases from V and 2 from J; bases not matched to a gene: 11. CDR3 length: 18 amino acids. CDR1 LNHNV and CDR2 YYDKDF come from the germline V gene (reference sequence). The CDR3, as DNA: TGTGCCACCAGCAGAGAGAACGGGGGGGCCTTGGGTCAAGAGACCCAGTACTTC. Translation gives CATSRENGGALGQETQYF.

The genes are TRBV28 and TRBJ1-2; D remains ambiguous. Germline assignment: CDR1 MDHEN and CDR2 SYDVKM. The CDR3 contains 13 residues. The germline V and J ends were trimmed by 2 bases and 4 bases, with 8 bases remaining between them. CDR3 nucleotides: TGTGCCAGCAGTTTAGCAGGAATCTATGGCTACACCTTC. Translated: CASSLAGIYGYTF.

The chain has TRBV28 and TRBJ2-7; 8 bases line up with TRBD2. The CDR3 is made up of 17 amino acids. CDR1 is MDHEN and CDR2 is SYDVKM in the germline V gene. Losses at the gene ends were 3 bases for V and 0 bases for J; bases not matched to a gene: 10. The CDR3 DNA follows: TGTGCCAGCAGTTTTTTCAGTGGCGGGAGGTTCTCCTACGAGCAGTACTTC. Residues: CASSFFSGGRFSYEQYF.

The chain recombines TRBV2 with TRBJ2-1; 8 bases are a match to TRBD2. After removal of 5 bases from V and 4 bases from J, the junction contained 13 bases not matched to a gene. This CDR3 is 17 amino acids long. Germline V gene data show CDR1 as SNHLY and CDR2 as FYNNEI. In DNA form, the CDR3 reads TGTGCCAGCAGTTCCCAGCGTGTAGCGGGATATTACAATGAGCAGTTCTTC. Its translation is CASSSQRVAGYYNEQFF. Looking up the rest from reference TRBV2 and TRBJ2-1 gives the full variable domain: EPEVTQTPSHQVTQMGQEVILRCVPISNHLYFYWYRQILGQKVEFLVSFYNNEISEKSEIFDDQFSVERPDGSNFTLKIRSTKLEDSAMYFCASSSQRVAGYYNEQFFGPGTRLTVL.

The gene calls are TRBV27 and TRBJ2-7; unclear D gene. Deletions cut 0 bases from V and 3 bases from J, with 6 bases between. In germline, CDR1 is MNHEY, CDR2 SMNVEV (reference sequence). This CDR3 is built from 13 residues. DNA for the CDR3: TGTGCCAGCAGTTTATCCCCCGGCTACGAGCAGTACTTC. Translating it yields CASSLSPGYEQYF.

The chain recombines TRBV5-8 with TRBJ2-1, with 13 bases fitting TRBD2. Trimming cost V 2 bases and J 7 bases; bases outside gene matches: 3. From germline, CDR1 is SGHTS and CDR2 YDEGEE. CDR3 length: 15 amino acids. CDR3: CASSLGTSGTNEQFF. For the CDR3, the DNA is TGTGCCAGCAGCTTAGGGACTAGCGGGACGAATGAGCAGTTCTTC.

This clone was seen a few times. The rearrangement uses TRBV18 and TRBJ2-5; 7 bases match TRBD1. The V gene end was trimmed by 2 bases and the J gene end by 6 bases; junction bases not matched to a gene: 9. Germline CDR1 is KGHSH and CDR2 is LQKENI. The CDR3 contains 15 residues. CDR3 DNA sequence: TGTGCCAGCTCACCATCCGCGACAGGGTCGAAGACCCAGTACTTC. This codes for CASSPSATGSKTQYF.

This clone was seen a handful of times. CDR3 DNA: TGTGCCAGCAGCACTAGCGCCTACTACAATGAGCAGTTCTTC. Its translation: CASSTSAYYNEQFF. V usage is TRBV4-2 and J usage is TRBJ2-1; 7 positions match TRBD2. The V gene's germline CDR1 is LGHNA and CDR2 YNFKEQ. The CDR3 length is 14 residues. Trimming took 5 bases from V and 3 from J; bases not matched to a gene: 4.

The V and J genes are TRBV18 and TRBJ2-1; 9 bases are shared with TRBD1. With 4 bases clipped from V and 7 bases from J, the junction kept 5 bases outside the gene matches. Looked up from germline, CDR1 is KGHSH and CDR2 is LQKENI. The CDR3 is 14 residues long. This chain's CDR3 is CASSQGQGGNEQFF. In DNA form, the CDR3 reads TGTGCCAGCTCACAGGGACAGGGTGGGAATGAGCAGTTCTTC.

The V call is TRBV12-5, the J call TRBJ1-2; D uncertain. CDR3 size: 12 residues. The ends were cut back, 0 bases at V and 9 bases at J, with 8 bases in the middle. CDR1 is LGHNT, CDR2 FRNRAP, per germline. The CDR3 nucleotides read TGTGCTAGTGGTTTGGTAGGGAGGAGCTACACCTTC. As protein: CASGLVGRSYTF.

V usage is TRBV5-1 and J usage is TRBJ2-1; 9 bases agree with TRBD2. This CDR3 region has 17 residues. V gave up 0 bases and J gave up 8 bases; unmatched junction bases: 12. Germline assignment: CDR1 SGHRS and CDR2 YFSETQ. The CDR3 region is CASSLGLAATGKDEQFF. The DNA for the CDR3 is TGCGCCAGCAGCTTGGGACTAGCGGCCACGGGGAAGGATGAGCAGTTCTTC.

This chain links TRBV2 with TRBJ2-3, with TRBD2 identical over 10 bases. Germline lookup yields CDR1 SNHLY and CDR2 FYNNEI. Unmatched junction bases numbered 1, after V lost 8 bases and J lost 5 bases. CDR3 length equals 12 residues. CDR3 region: CASRTSGDTQYF. The DNA of the CDR3 is TGTGCCAGCCGGACTAGCGGAGATACGCAGTATTTT.

This chain uses TRBV27 with TRBJ2-7; the match to TRBD2 covers 7 bases. The CDR3 consists of 13 residues. From germline, CDR1 is MNHEY and CDR2 SMNVEV (reference sequence). The trim removed 2 bases at V and 9 bases at J, leaving 7 bases unmatched. The CDR3 is CASSLRGGLRQYF. The CDR3 nucleotides are TGTGCCAGCAGTTTACGGGGAGGGCTGAGGCAGTACTTC.

J is TRBJ2-4 and V is TRBV19, with 7 bases matching TRBD2. CDR1 and CDR2 from the germline V gene are LNHDA and SQIVND (reference sequence). V gave up 6 bases and J gave up 13 bases; unmatched junction bases: 9. CDR3 size: 12 residues. Written as DNA, the CDR3 is TGTGCCAGTAGATCCACCGGGACTATCCAGTACTTC. It is translated as CASRSTGTIQYF.

Concerning this clone itself: The identical CDR3 is also encoded by other nucleotide sequences in the sample. V and J are TRBV5-1 and TRBJ1-3; weak D call: TRBD1 (6 bases). V was shortened by 3 bases and J by 4 bases, with 8 bases between the two germline ends. The CDR3 is made up of 13 amino acids. Looked up from germline, CDR1 is SGHRS and CDR2 is YFSETQ. The CDR3 loop is CASSSGQGNTIYF. Here the CDR3 DNA reads TGCGCCAGCAGCTCGGGACAAGGAAACACCATATATTTT.

This clone was observed a few times. The chain joins TRBV7-2 to TRBJ2-3; 7 bases map to TRBD1. Germline-derived CDR1 and CDR2 are SGHTA and FQGNSA. CDR3 size: 12 residues. V shed 5 bases and J 9 bases; nucleotides not matched to a gene: 5. CDR3 coding DNA: TGTGCCAGCAGCAAGAGCAGGGGGACGCAGTATTTT. Translating it yields CASSKSRGTQYF. Full variable domain (rest looked up from reference TRBV7-2 and TRBJ2-3): GAGVSQSPSNKVTEKGKDVELRCDPISGHTALYWYRQSLGQGLEFLIYFQGNSAPDKSGLPSDRFSAERTGGSVSTLTIQRTQQEDSAVYLCASSKSRGTQYFGPGTRLTVL.

CDR3 sequence: CASMRRRDSGNTIYF. CDR3 DNA sequence: TGTGCCAGTATGAGGCGGAGAGACTCTGGAAACACCATATATTTT. The chain joins TRBV19 to TRBJ1-3; no clear D. Trimming cost V 7 bases and J 0 bases, with 13 bases left between them. CDR3 length: 15 residues. Germline-derived CDR1 and CDR2 are LNHDA and SQIVND (reference sequence).

The rearrangement joins TRBV7-9 to TRBJ2-5; 9 nucleotides line up with TRBD1. In germline, CDR1 is SEHNR, CDR2 FQNEAQ (reference sequence). Losses at the gene ends were 5 bases for V and 4 bases for J; bases not matched to a gene: 2. The CDR3 has 13 amino acids. The CDR3 region has the DNA TGTGCCAGCAGCCAGGACAGGGGAGAGACCCAGTACTTC. This sequence encodes CASSQDRGETQYF.

This chain links TRBV5-1 with TRBJ1-5, with D perhaps TRBD1 (5 bases). The ends were cut back, 3 bases at V and 9 bases at J, with 16 bases in the middle. In germline, CDR1 is SGHRS, CDR2 YFSETQ. The CDR3 has 14 amino acids. CDR3 sequence: CASSYDSPPSPQHF. The CDR3 bases are TGCGCCAGCAGCTACGACAGTCCTCCTTCGCCCCAGCATTTT.